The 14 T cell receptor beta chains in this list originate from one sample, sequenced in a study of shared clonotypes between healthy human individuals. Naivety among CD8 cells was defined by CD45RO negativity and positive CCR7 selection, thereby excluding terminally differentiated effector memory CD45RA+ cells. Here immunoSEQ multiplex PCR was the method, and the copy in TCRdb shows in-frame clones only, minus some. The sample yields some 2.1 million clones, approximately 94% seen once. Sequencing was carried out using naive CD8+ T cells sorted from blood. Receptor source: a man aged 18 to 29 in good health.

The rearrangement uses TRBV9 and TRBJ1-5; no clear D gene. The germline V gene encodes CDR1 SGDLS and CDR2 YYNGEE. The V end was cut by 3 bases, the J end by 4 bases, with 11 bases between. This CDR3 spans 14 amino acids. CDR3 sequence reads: CASSGDTGNQPQHF. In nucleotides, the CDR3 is TGTGCCAGCAGCGGAGACACGGGGAATCAGCCCCAGCATTTT. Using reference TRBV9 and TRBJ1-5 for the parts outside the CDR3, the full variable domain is DSGVTQTPKHLITATGQRVTLRCSPRSGDLSVYWYQQSLDQGLQFLIQYYNGEERAKGNILERFSAQQFPDLHSELNLSSLELGDSALYFCASSGDTGNQPQHFGDGTRLSIL.

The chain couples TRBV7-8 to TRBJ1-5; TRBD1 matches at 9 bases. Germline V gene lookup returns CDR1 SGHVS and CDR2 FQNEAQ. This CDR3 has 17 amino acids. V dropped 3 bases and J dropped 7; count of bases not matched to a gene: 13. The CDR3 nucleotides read TGTGCCAGCAGCTTGGGACAGGGACTTCTATATGGGCAGCCCCAGCATTTT. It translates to CASSLGQGLLYGQPQHF.

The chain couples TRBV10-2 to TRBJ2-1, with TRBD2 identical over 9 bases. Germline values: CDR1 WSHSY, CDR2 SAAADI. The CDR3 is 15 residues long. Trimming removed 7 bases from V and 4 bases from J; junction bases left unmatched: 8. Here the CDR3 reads CASMYSGGKYNEQFF. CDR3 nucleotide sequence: TGCGCCAGCATGTATAGCGGGGGCAAATACAATGAGCAGTTCTTC.

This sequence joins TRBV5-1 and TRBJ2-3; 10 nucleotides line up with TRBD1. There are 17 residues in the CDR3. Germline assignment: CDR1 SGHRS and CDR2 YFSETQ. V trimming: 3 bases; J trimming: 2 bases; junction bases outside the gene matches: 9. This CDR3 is CASSSPLDRGSTDTQYF. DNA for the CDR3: TGCGCCAGCAGCTCTCCATTGGACAGGGGGTCCACAGATACGCAGTATTTT.

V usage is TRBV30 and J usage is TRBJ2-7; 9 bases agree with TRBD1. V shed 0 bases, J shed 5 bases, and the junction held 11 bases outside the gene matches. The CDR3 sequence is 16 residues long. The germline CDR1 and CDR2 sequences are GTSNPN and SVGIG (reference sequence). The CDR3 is CAWSVLRTGEANEQYF. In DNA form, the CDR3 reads TGTGCCTGGAGTGTACTTAGGACAGGGGAAGCCAACGAGCAGTACTTC.

CDR3 DNA: TGTGCCAGCAGCGTCTCGGACGTACACCACGAGCAGTACTTC. Its protein product is CASSVSDVHHEQYF. The chain employs TRBV9 and TRBJ2-7; D ambiguous. Germline CDR1 is SGDLS and CDR2 is YYNGEE. The CDR3 is 14 amino acids. Deletions cut 2 bases from V and 5 bases from J, with 14 bases between. The full variable domain, rest sourced from reference TRBV9 and TRBJ2-7, is DSGVTQTPKHLITATGQRVTLRCSPRSGDLSVYWYQQSLDQGLQFLIQYYNGEERAKGNILERFSAQQFPDLHSELNLSSLELGDSALYFCASSVSDVHHEQYFGPGTRLTVT.

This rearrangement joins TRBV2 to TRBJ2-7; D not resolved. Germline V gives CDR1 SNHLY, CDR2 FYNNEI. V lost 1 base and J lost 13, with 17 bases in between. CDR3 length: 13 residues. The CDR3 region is CASSEGIGQPDYF. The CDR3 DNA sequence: TGTGCCAGCAGTGAAGGCATCGGCCAGCCTGATTACTTC.

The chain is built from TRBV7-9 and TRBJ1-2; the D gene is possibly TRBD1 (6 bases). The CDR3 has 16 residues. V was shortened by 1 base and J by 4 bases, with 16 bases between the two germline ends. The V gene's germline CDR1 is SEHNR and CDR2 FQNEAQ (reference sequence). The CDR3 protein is CASSLEGGLLSYGYTF. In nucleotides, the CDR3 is TGTGCCAGCAGCTTAGAGGGGGGTCTCCTTTCCTATGGCTACACCTTC.

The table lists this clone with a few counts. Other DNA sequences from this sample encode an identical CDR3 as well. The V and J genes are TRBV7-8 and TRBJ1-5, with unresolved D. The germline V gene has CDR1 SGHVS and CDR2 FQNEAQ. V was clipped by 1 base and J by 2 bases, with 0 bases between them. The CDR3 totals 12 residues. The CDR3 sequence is CASSLGNQPQHF. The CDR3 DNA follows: TGTGCCAGCAGCTTAGGCAATCAGCCCCAGCATTTT.

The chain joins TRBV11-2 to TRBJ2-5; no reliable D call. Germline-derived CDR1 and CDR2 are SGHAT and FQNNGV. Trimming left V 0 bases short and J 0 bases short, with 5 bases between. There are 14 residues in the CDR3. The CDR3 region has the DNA TGTGCCAGCAGCTTAGACAGTTACCAAGAGACCCAGTACTTC. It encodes CASSLDSYQETQYF. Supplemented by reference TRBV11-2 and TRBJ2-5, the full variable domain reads EAGVAQSPRYKIIEKRQSVAFWCNPISGHATLYWYQQILGQGPKLLIQFQNNGVVDDSQLPKDRFSAERLKGVDSTLKIQPAKLEDSAVYLCASSLDSYQETQYFGPGTRLLVL.

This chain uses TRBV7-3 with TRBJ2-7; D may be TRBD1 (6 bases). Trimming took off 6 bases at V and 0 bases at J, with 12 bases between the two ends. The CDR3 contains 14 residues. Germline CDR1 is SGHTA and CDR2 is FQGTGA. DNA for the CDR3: TGTGCCAGCAGTCCAGGGGTGGGCTCCTACGAGCAGTACTTC. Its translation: CASSPGVGSYEQYF.

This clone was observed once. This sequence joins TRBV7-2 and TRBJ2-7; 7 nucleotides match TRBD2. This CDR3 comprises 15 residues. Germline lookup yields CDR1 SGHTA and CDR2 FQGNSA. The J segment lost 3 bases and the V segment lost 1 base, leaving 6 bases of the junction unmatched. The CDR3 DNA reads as TGTGCCAGCAGCTTAGAGGCTAGCGGCATCTACGAGCAGTACTTC. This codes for CASSLEASGIYEQYF. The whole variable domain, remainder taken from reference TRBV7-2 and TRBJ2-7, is GAGVSQSPSNKVTEKGKDVELRCDPISGHTALYWYRQSLGQGLEFLIYFQGNSAPDKSGLPSDRFSAERTGGSVSTLTIQRTQQEDSAVYLCASSLEASGIYEQYFGPGTRLTVT.

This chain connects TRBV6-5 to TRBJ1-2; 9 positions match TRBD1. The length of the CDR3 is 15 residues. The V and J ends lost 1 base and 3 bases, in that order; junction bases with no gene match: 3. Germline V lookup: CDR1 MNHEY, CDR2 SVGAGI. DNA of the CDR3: TGTGCCAGCAGTTACTGGGACAGGGACCACTATGGCTACACCTTC. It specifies CASSYWDRDHYGYTF.

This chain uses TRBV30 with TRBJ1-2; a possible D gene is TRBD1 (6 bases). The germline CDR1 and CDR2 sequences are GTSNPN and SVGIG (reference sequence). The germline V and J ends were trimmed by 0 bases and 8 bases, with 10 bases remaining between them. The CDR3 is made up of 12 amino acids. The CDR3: CAWSVYRGGYTF. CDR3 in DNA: TGTGCCTGGAGTGTATATAGGGGGGGCTACACCTTC.